This TCR beta chain comes out of a study of T cell responses to AZD1222 COVID-19 vaccine. Notes on the study in general: Among AZD1222 vaccinees, only six or seven were seropositive at baseline. Repertoire sampling happened only post peak T cell response. Spike-specific TCRs gained breadth and depth after people received two AZD1222 doses.

CDR3 length equals 13 residues. V lost 7 bases to trimming and J lost 9 bases, with 16 bases between them. Germline-derived CDR1 and CDR2 are SEHNR and FQNEAQ (reference sequence). Here immunoSEQ multiplex PCR was the method, and the copy in TCRdb shows in-frame clones only, minus some. The sample holds 150,000 to 200,000 clones, 87% seen once. About this clone itself: As yet, its antigen is unknown.

This chain uses TRBV7-9 with TRBJ1-5; D remains ambiguous. This sequence originates from an adult in good health. This material consisted of peripheral blood, taken on day 0 of MenACWY control vaccination. The CDR3 reads CASNSAAELPQHF. CDR3 nucleotide sequence: TGTGCCAGCAACTCCGCGGCCGAACTGCCCCAGCATTTT.